The 19 T cell receptor beta chains below all came from one sample that was sequenced in a study of blood T cell repertoires in COVID-19. The repertoire was sequenced with immunoSEQ multiplex PCR; TCRdb's copy has only in-frame clones and lacks some. The sample records approximately 76,000 clones, over 70% being singletons. Sequenced input: peripheral blood. Source of these receptors: a woman aged 70 to 79 with acute or convalescent COVID-19.

This chain joins TRBV25-1 and TRBJ1-2; D is unclear. The CDR3 contains 15 residues. Trimming removed 3 bases at V and 8 bases at J, with 19 bases between. Per the germline V gene, CDR1 is MGHDK and CDR2 is SYGVNS. The CDR3 region is CASSDPIGFSGGYTF. The CDR3 DNA is TGTGCCAGCAGTGACCCGATAGGCTTTTCGGGGGGCTACACCTTC.

This chain uses TRBV7-6 with TRBJ1-6; possible D gene TRBD1, 5 bases. Looked up from germline, CDR1 is SGHVS and CDR2 is FNYEAQ. The length of the CDR3 is 13 residues. Trimming left V 5 bases short and J 8 bases short, with 10 bases between. DNA of the CDR3: TGTGCCAGCAGCCTACCGGGGGATTCACCCCTCCACTTT. Amino acid sequence: CASSLPGDSPLHF.

The V and J genes are TRBV28 and TRBJ2-7; a weak D match, TRBD2 (6 bases). The V gene lost 7 bases and the J gene lost 2 bases, with 15 bases spanning the gap. The germline V gene has CDR1 MDHEN and CDR2 SYDVKM. The length of the CDR3 is 14 residues. The CDR3 DNA reads TGTGCCAGCACCCGGTTGGGGGGTGCCTACGAGCAGTACTTC. This gives the protein CASTRLGGAYEQYF.

Written as DNA, the CDR3 is TGTGCCAGTACCTACCCGGGGGGCACTGAAGCTTTCTTT. This codes for CASTYPGGTEAFF. The V gene is TRBV19, the J gene TRBJ1-1, with D perhaps matching TRBD1 (5 bases). Germline CDR1 LNHDA, CDR2 SQIVND (reference sequence). The length of the CDR3 is 13 residues. V shed 7 bases and J shed 4 bases, with 13 bases lying between them.

The V gene is TRBV7-8, the J gene TRBJ2-3; TRBD2 matches at 10 bases. Germline CDR1 is SGHVS and CDR2 is FQNEAQ. The V gene end was trimmed by 1 base and the J gene end by 5 bases; junction bases not matched to a gene: 9. There are 17 residues in the CDR3. The CDR3 protein is CASSLDAEREGRDTQYF. In nucleotides, the CDR3 is TGTGCCAGCAGCTTAGACGCCGAGCGGGAGGGCCGAGATACGCAGTATTTT. Full variable domain (rest looked up from reference TRBV7-8 and TRBJ2-3): GAGVSQSPRYKVAKRGQDVALRCDPISGHVSLFWYQQALGQGPEFLTYFQNEAQLDKSGLPSDRFFAERPEGSVSTLKIQRTQQEDSAVYLCASSLDAEREGRDTQYFGPGTRLTVL.

The rearrangement uses TRBV18 and TRBJ1-2, with D unclear. This CDR3 is 15 amino acids long. V gave up 2 bases and J gave up 4 bases, with 14 bases separating them. CDR1 and CDR2 from the germline V gene are KGHSH and LQKENI. CDR3 DNA: TGTGCCAGCTCACCAAGGGCGGACGGACTCTATGGCTACACCTTC. Translated: CASSPRADGLYGYTF.

This clone was detected only a few times. The CDR3 DNA reads as TGTGCCAGCAGCGTAGGAAAAGCCGCCATATATTTT. Encoded protein: CASSVGKAAIYF. This chain links TRBV9 with TRBJ1-3; D gene unclear. The CDR3 spans 12 residues. The germline V and J ends were trimmed by 0 bases and 11 bases, with 9 bases remaining between them. Germline V gene sequence: CDR1 SGDLS, CDR2 YYNGEE.

The rearrangement uses TRBV19 and TRBJ1-2, with D uncertain. V dropped 3 bases and J dropped 3 bases, with 20 bases sitting between them. Germline V gene data show CDR1 as LNHDA and CDR2 as SQIVND (reference sequence). The CDR3 loop spans 17 amino acids. As DNA, the CDR3 is TGTGCCAGTAGTATTTTAACTAGGGCCCGGTCGGACTATGGCTACACCTTC. Its protein product is CASSILTRARSDYGYTF.

This rearrangement joins TRBV5-1 to TRBJ2-1; TRBD1 aligns across 7 bases. Germline values: CDR1 SGHRS, CDR2 YFSETQ. Losses at the gene ends were 4 bases for V and 7 bases for J; bases not matched to a gene: 2. There are 12 residues in the CDR3. CDR3 amino acids: CASSIQGNEQFF. The CDR3 nucleotides are TGCGCCAGCAGCATACAGGGGAATGAGCAGTTCTTC.

This clone was picked up a small number of times. The chain combines TRBV6-5 with TRBJ2-7, with 9 bases that match TRBD1. V lost 2 bases, J lost 6 bases, and 5 bases stayed unmatched. This CDR3 comprises 14 residues. The germline gives CDR1 MNHEY, CDR2 SVGAGI. The CDR3 DNA sequence: TGTGCCAGCAGTTACGGGGGACAGGGAGGCGAGCAGTACTTC. Its translation is CASSYGGQGGEQYF.

Comment on this clone: One end of the junction is discordant with germline, which a read error may explain. DNA for the CDR3: TGTGCCAGCAGTCCCCGGGACAGGGGATCCTCCGAGCAGTACTTC. It encodes CASSPRDRGSSEQYF. The chain recombines TRBV2 with TRBJ2-7; 10 bases agree with TRBD1. CDR3 length equals 15 residues. The germline CDR1 and CDR2 sequences are SNHLY and FYNNEI.

The genes are TRBV1 and TRBJ1-1; whether TRBD1, the table's D call, matches the DNA was not checked. TRBV1 is described as a pseudogene. This CDR3 comprises 10 residues. The CDR3 DNA reads TGCACCAGCAGCTTACATCAAGCTTTCTTT. Amino acid sequence: CTSSLHQAFF.

The chain is built from TRBV4-2 and TRBJ1-2, with a possible D match to TRBD1 (5 bases). Germline V lookup: CDR1 LGHNA, CDR2 YNFKEQ. V was cut by 0 bases and J by 8 bases, with 25 bases left in between. The length of the CDR3 is 18 residues. The CDR3 region is CASSQEARDYGAYGGYTF. CDR3 DNA: TGTGCCAGCAGCCAAGAAGCCAGGGACTACGGTGCCTATGGAGGCTACACCTTC.

The table lists this clone with a few counts. The rearrangement links TRBV7-2 to TRBJ1-6; 9 nucleotides align to TRBD1. The CDR3 has 14 residues. Germline values: CDR1 SGHTA, CDR2 FQGNSA. V was clipped by 5 bases and J by 14 bases; unmatched bases: 10. DNA for the CDR3: TGTGCCAGCAGCCCGGGACAGGGTCATGTTTCCCTCCACTTT. Its protein product is CASSPGQGHVSLHF.

This rearrangement joins TRBV28 to TRBJ1-2; TRBD1 matches at 12 bases. The length of the CDR3 is 16 residues. V gave up 5 bases and J gave up 4 bases; unmatched junction bases: 8. The germline CDR1 and CDR2 sequences are MDHEN and SYDVKM. Here the CDR3 reads CASSLPGTGGGYGYTF. Written as DNA, the CDR3 is TGTGCCAGCAGTCTACCCGGGACAGGGGGCGGCTATGGCTACACCTTC.

This clone was counted a few times. The chain joins TRBV5-6 to TRBJ1-5; the D is unclear. Germline loops: CDR1 SGHDT, CDR2 YYEEEE. The CDR3 has 12 amino acids. V lost 4 bases and J lost 3, with 5 bases in between. The CDR3 sequence is CASSLPNQPQHF. DNA for the CDR3: TGTGCCAGCAGCCTTCCCAATCAGCCCCAGCATTTT.

J is TRBJ2-3 and V is TRBV7-6; 10 bases are a match to TRBD2. Germline assignment: CDR1 SGHVS and CDR2 FNYEAQ. V lost 5 bases and J lost 2; bases outside the gene matches: 4. The CDR3 loop spans 15 amino acids. As DNA, the CDR3 is TGTGCCAGCAGCCGGACTAGCGGAACCACAGATACGCAGTATTTT. Translation gives CASSRTSGTTDTQYF.

This chain connects TRBV10-3 to TRBJ2-2; 9 bases are shared with TRBD2. The V gene end was trimmed by 4 bases and the J gene end by 7 bases; junction bases not matched to a gene: 7. The CDR3 loop spans 15 amino acids. CDR1 is ENHRY and CDR2 is SYGVKD in the germline V gene. As DNA, the CDR3 is TGTGCCATCAGTGTGTTAGCGGGAGCGGTCGGGGAGCTGTTTTTT. Protein product: CAISVLAGAVGELFF.

The chain recombines TRBV3-1 (or the pseudogene TRBV3-2) with TRBJ2-5, with 10 bases matching TRBD2. Germline V gene sequence: CDR1 LGHDT, CDR2 YNNKEL (reference sequence). CDR3 size: 16 residues. V was clipped by 0 bases and J by 6 bases; unmatched bases: 7. The CDR3 bases are TGTGCCAGCAGCCAAGATACGAGCGGGAGGGCGAAGACCCAGTACTTC. It yields the protein CASSQDTSGRAKTQYF.